This T cell receptor (beta chain) was captured by sequencing in a study of blood T cell repertoires in COVID-19. Study details: T cells, B-cell-depleted T cells, or PBMCs supplied cDNA or gDNA.

Trimming cost V 4 bases and J 3 bases, with 8 bases left between them. Germline CDR1 reads SGHRS; CDR2 reads YFSETQ. The CDR3 length is 12 residues. The assay was immunoSEQ multiplex PCR, and TCRdb's table has in-frame clones only and misses some. The data hold about 370,000 clones, with about nine tenths observed a single time. Participant age was about 18 to 89 years, and participants resided in fewer than 30 US areas. Participants' reported clinical history set cohort assignment. The genes are TRBV5-1 and TRBJ2-7, with D unresolved. Specimen: PBMCs or T cells enriched from blood (not recorded which). The source of this sequence is a woman in her 30s who had recovered from COVID-19. CDR3 sequence (DNA): TGCGCCAGCAGCGGCAACAACTACGAGCAGTACTTC. It codes for CASSGNNYEQYF. Using reference TRBV5-1 and TRBJ2-7 for the parts outside the CDR3, the full variable domain is KAGVTQTPRYLIKTRGQQVTLSCSPISGHRSVSWYQQTPGQGLQFLFEYFSETQRNKGNFPGRFSGRQFSNSRSEMNVSTLELGDSALYLCASSGNNYEQYFGPGTRLTVT.